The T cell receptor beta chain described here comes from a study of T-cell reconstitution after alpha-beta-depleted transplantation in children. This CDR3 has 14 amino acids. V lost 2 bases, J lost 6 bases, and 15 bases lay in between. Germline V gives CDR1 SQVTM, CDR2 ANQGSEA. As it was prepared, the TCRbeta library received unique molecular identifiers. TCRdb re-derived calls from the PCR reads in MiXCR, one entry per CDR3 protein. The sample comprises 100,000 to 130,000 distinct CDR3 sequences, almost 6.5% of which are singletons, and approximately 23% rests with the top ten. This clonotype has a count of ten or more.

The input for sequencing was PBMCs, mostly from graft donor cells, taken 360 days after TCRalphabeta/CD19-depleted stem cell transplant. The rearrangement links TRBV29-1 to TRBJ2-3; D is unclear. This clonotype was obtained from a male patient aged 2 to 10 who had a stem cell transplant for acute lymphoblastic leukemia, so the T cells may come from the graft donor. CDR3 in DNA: TGCAGCGTTGAACCCCCACGAGAGAGGGATACGCAGTATTTT. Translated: CSVEPPRERDTQYF.